A selection of T cell receptor beta chains follows, all from one sample in a study of OX40 agonist ivuxolimab in advanced cancers. Sequencing was performed with immunoSEQ multiplex PCR; in TCRdb, only in-frame clones are kept and a portion is missing. The sample lists approximately 62,000 clones, approximately 86% occurring once. The starting material was CD4+ or CD8+ T cells sorted from blood, obtained in a trial of the OX40 agonist ivuxolimab. The source of these receptors is an adult with an advanced solid tumor such as melanoma, head and neck, liver or kidney cancer. CDR3s include the opening cysteine and the closing phenylalanine or tryptophan. The D gene is left open where the match is weak. The size of a clone is reported for some rows only, either as once, few or many, or as a class for expanded clones.

>TRBJ2-3|TRBV7-9|-|TRBD1
TGTGCCAGCAGCTTTCGGGGACAGGGGGCTAAAGATACGCAGTATTTT
CASSFRGQGAKDTQYF
>TRBJ2-7|TRBV11-2|-|TRBD1
TGTGCCAGCAGCAGGGACAGCCACGAGCAGTACTTC
CASSRDSHEQYF
>TRBJ2-5|TRBV5-1|-|TRBD1
TGCGCCAGCAGCCACGGACAGGAGCAAGAGACCCAGTACTTC
CASSHGQEQETQYF
>TRBJ1-1|TRBV10-3|-|TRBD1
TGTGCCATCAGTTATGACAGGGGGAACACTGAAGCTTTCTTT
CAISYDRGNTEAFF
>TRBJ2-7|TRBV18|-|-
TGTGCCAGCTCACCCGGCTTGAGCTCCTACGAGCAGTACTTC
CASSPGLSSYEQYF
>TRBJ2-7|TRBV6-1|-|-
TGTGCCAGCAGTTCAGTTACTATCGAAGAGCAGTACTTC
CASSSVTIEEQYF
>TRBJ1-5|TRBV10-3|-|-
TGTGCCATCAGCCAGCCGAATCAGCCCCAGCATTTT
CAISQPNQPQHF
>TRBJ2-7|TRBV7-8|-|-
TGTGCCAGCAGCTCCTTCACAAGCTCCTACGAGCAGTACTTC
CASSSFTSSYEQYF
>TRBJ1-2|TRBV4-2|-|-
TGTGCCAGCAGCAGGCCCGCGGCACATGGCTACACCTTC
CASSRPAAHGYTF
>TRBJ1-5|TRBV5-1|once|TRBD1
TGCGCCAGCAGCTCCCTACACGGGGGACAGGACAATCAGCCCCAGCATTTT
CASSSLHGGQDNQPQHF
>TRBJ2-2|TRBV11-2|-|TRBD1
TGTGCCAGCAGCTTAGTAGGGCAGGGGGCGAGGATCTCCGGGGAGCTGTTTTTT
CASSLVGQGARISGELFF
>TRBJ2-3|TRBV5-8|-|-
TGTGCCAGCAGCGGGGAGATAGGGGCGCAGTATTTT
CASSGEIGAQYF
>TRBJ2-3|TRBV7-3|-|-
TGTGCCAGCAGCTTAAGTGGGACCACTAGCACAGATACGCAGTATTTT
CASSLSGTTSTDTQYF
>TRBJ2-2|TRBV29-1|-|-
TGCAGCGTTGTAACCCAGCCCCTCACCGGGGAGCTGTTTTTT
CSVVTQPLTGELFF
>TRBJ2-1|TRBV5-4|-|TRBD1
TGTGCCAGCAGCTTGGACAGGGGTAATGAGCAGTTCTTC
CASSLDRGNEQFF
>TRBJ1-3|TRBV9|-|-
TGTGCCAGCAGCACAACCGCAGGGGCCTCTGGAAACACCATATATTTT
CASSTTAGASGNTIYF
>TRBJ1-1|TRBV11-1|-|-
TGTGCCAGCAGCCCGGGACGGATGAACACTGAAGCTTTCTTT
CASSPGRMNTEAFF
>TRBJ1-1|TRBV5-1|-|-
TGCGCCAGCAGCGTTGTCGACCTGAACACTGAAGCTTTCTTT
CASSVVDLNTEAFF
>TRBJ1-4|TRBV7-2|once|-
TGTGTCAGCAGCCCGGAGGTTTCGGATCTTGAAAAACTGTTTTTT
CVSSPEVSDLEKLFF
>TRBJ1-6|TRBV6-1|-|-
TGTGCCAGCGTTACAAGCTCCTATAATTCACCCCTCCACTTT
CASVTSSYNSPLHF
>TRBJ2-5|TRBV5-1|-|-
TGCGCCAGCAGCTTGGAGGAGACCCAGTACTTC
CASSLEETQYF
>TRBJ1-5|TRBV10-3|-|-
TGTGCCGTCTCTGAACAGATCGGTCAGCCCCAGCATTTT
CAVSEQIGQPQHF
>TRBJ1-2|TRBV28|-|-
TGTGCCAGCAGTATGACAGGTTTCTCCGAGTATGGCTACACCTTC
CASSMTGFSEYGYTF
>TRBJ2-2|TRBV28|-|TRBD2
TGTGCCAGCAGTTCCGGACTAGCGGGGCACACCGGGGAGCTGTTTTTT
CASSSGLAGHTGELFF
>TRBJ2-1|TRBV30|-|-
TGTGCCTGGAGTGTACCGCTCTCCTACAATGAGCAGTTCTTC
CAWSVPLSYNEQFF
>TRBJ1-1|TRBV30|-|-
TGTGCCTGGAGTCCTAAGGGGATGAACACTGAAGCTTTCTTT
CAWSPKGMNTEAFF
>TRBJ1-6|TRBV6-5|-|-
TGTGCCAGCAGTGAAGGAAGTTTTTCACCCCTCCACTTT
CASSEGSFSPLHF
>TRBJ1-1|TRBV2|-|TRBD1
TGTGCCAGCAGTCGACAGGGTTTAAACACTGAAGCTTTCTTT
CASSRQGLNTEAFF
>TRBJ1-2|TRBV28|-|-
TGTGCCAGCAGTTTAAGGGGGACCTATGGCTACACCTTC
CASSLRGTYGYTF
>TRBJ2-7|TRBV11-2|once|TRBD1
TGTGCCAGCAGCCTCGGACAGGGGCTGGACGAGCAGTACTTC
CASSLGQGLDEQYF
>TRBJ2-7|TRBV11-2|-|TRBD1
TGTGCCAGCAGCGCCCGGGACAGACGCTACGAGCAGTACTTC
CASSARDRRYEQYF
>TRBJ2-2|TRBV6-6|-|-
TGTGCCAGCAGTTACTCGCCTGGGGAGACCGGGGAGCTGTTTTTT
CASSYSPGETGELFF
>TRBJ2-5|TRBV2|-|TRBD1
TGTGCCAGCAGTCCATCACAGGGGCAGGGAACCCAGTACTTC
CASSPSQGQGTQYF
>TRBJ1-1|TRBV10-3|few|TRBD1
TGTGCCACCACAGGGGGAAAAAACACTGAAGCTTTCTTT
CATTGGKNTEAFF
>TRBJ1-6|TRBV27|-|TRBD1
TGTGCCAGCACTGAGGACGGGGACAGAAATTCACCCCTCCACTTT
CASTEDGDRNSPLHF
>TRBJ2-1|TRBV6-4|-|TRBD2
TGTGCCAGCAGTGACGGGGGGGCCTACAATGAGCAGTTCTTC
CASSDGGAYNEQFF
>TRBJ2-7|TRBV18|once|-
TGTGCCAGCTCACTACAGTTCGGGCCCGAGCAGTACTTC
CASSLQFGPEQYF
>TRBJ2-2|TRBV5-1|-|-
TGCGCCAGCAGCTTGGCCAGGGGGGCAGGGACCGGGGAGCTGTTTTTT
CASSLARGAGTGELFF
>TRBJ2-7|TRBV10-3|-|TRBD1
TGTGCCACGAGATCGGACAGGGAAGGCGGCGAGCAGTACTTC
CATRSDREGGEQYF
>TRBJ1-1|TRBV9|few|-
TGTGCCAGCAGCGTAGACAGGTGGGACACTGAAGCTTTCTTT
CASSVDRWDTEAFF
>TRBJ1-2|TRBV5-4|-|-
TGTGCCAGCAGCTTGGCTCCGGCTAACTATGGCTACACCTTC
CASSLAPANYGYTF
>TRBJ1-3|TRBV19|-|-
TGTGCCAGTCTCCCGGGGCGCTCTGGAAACACCATATATTTT
CASLPGRSGNTIYF
>TRBJ1-1|TRBV7-2|-|-
TGTGCCAGCAGCCAAGAGTCAGGCAACACTGAAGCTTTCTTT
CASSQESGNTEAFF
>TRBJ1-2|TRBV6-5|-|TRBD1
TGTGCCAGCAGTTACTCTTCCACAGGGGGGCGAGGCTACACCTTC
CASSYSSTGGRGYTF
>TRBJ1-4|TRBV11-2|few|-
TGTGCCAGCAGCCCCTTTCAAACGAATGAAAAACTGTTTTTT
CASSPFQTNEKLFF
>TRBJ2-4|TRBV2|-|-
TGTGCCAGCACCCCGACAGACCTAGCCAAAAACATTCAGTACTTC
CASTPTDLAKNIQYF
>TRBJ2-1|TRBV11-2|-|TRBD2
TGTGCCAGCAGCCTAGGACTAGACTCCTACAATGAGCAGTTCTTC
CASSLGLDSYNEQFF
>TRBJ1-1|TRBV7-9|-|TRBD1
TGTGCCAGCAGTCTGCAGGGACAGTTGAACACTGAAGCTTTCTTT
CASSLQGQLNTEAFF
>TRBJ1-2|TRBV19|-|-
TGTGCCAGTAGTACACAGGGTCTAGCAGCTAACTATGGCTACACCTTC
CASSTQGLAANYGYTF
>TRBJ2-2|TRBV6-5|-|TRBD2
TGTGCCAGCAGCCCAGCGGGGGGGCCGGTCGGGGAGCTGTTTTTT
CASSPAGGPVGELFF
>TRBJ1-1|TRBV5-4|-|-
TGTGCCAGCAGCAACGATCAAGGCCTTAACACTGAAGCTTTCTTT
CASSNDQGLNTEAFF
>TRBJ1-6|TRBV11-3|-|-
TGTGCCAGCAGCTCCCAGAATTCACCCCTCCACTTT
CASSSQNSPLHF